Shown below are 15 T cell receptor beta chains from a single sample sequenced in a study of T-cell memory formation after mild COVID-19. TCRdb reprocessed the 5' RACE reads via MiXCR and lists one record per CDR3 protein. The repertoire has a few hundred thousand distinct CDR3 sequences, about 15% of them found once; the top ten carry less than 25%. Sequenced sample: PBMCs or a T cell subset sorted from them (not recorded which). Receptor source: a man aged 18 to 29 who had mild COVID-19 (a few samples of this study predate the infection). Cell type and time point are not known.

This clonotype was counted between two and nine times. The chain uses TRBV5-6 and TRBJ2-7; no definite D call. Germline V gene sequence: CDR1 SGHDT, CDR2 YYEEEE. Trimming took 0 bases from V and 2 from J, leaving 6 bases between them. The CDR3 extends over 13 amino acids. CDR3 sequence reads: CASSLGDPYEQYF. CDR3 nucleotides: TGTGCCAGCAGCTTGGGGGATCCCTACGAGCAGTACTTC.

The V gene is TRBV20-1, the J gene TRBJ2-2, with a possible D match to TRBD1 (6 bases). Trimming took off 0 bases at V and 6 bases at J, with 11 bases between the two ends. The CDR3 loop spans 14 amino acids. In germline, CDR1 is DFQATT, CDR2 SNEGSKA (reference sequence). The CDR3 reads CSAREGRGPGELFF. The DNA for the CDR3 is TGCAGTGCTAGAGAGGGCAGGGGCCCCGGGGAGCTGTTTTTT.

The chain couples TRBV7-2 to TRBJ2-2; D call uncertain. The V gene lost 7 bases and the J gene lost 0 bases, with 15 bases spanning the gap. The CDR3 runs to 16 residues. Germline lookup yields CDR1 SGHTA and CDR2 FQGNSA. CDR3 DNA sequence: TGTGCCAGCAACGCTTGGCCAGACCCGAACACCGGGGAGCTGTTTTTT. Protein sequence: CASNAWPDPNTGELFF.

The V gene is TRBV2, the J gene TRBJ2-1; perhaps TRBD2 as D (6 bases). Germline CDR1 SNHLY, CDR2 FYNNEI. The CDR3 spans 12 residues. Trimming removed 2 bases from V and 9 bases from J, with 8 bases in between. For the CDR3, the DNA is TGTGCCAGCAGTGAAATGGGGGGTGAGCAGTTCTTC. This translates into CASSEMGGEQFF.

The rearrangement joins TRBV7-3 to TRBJ1-1; 7 bases agree with TRBD1. The germline V gene has CDR1 SGHTA and CDR2 FQGTGA. CDR3 length equals 14 residues. Trimming at V came to 5 bases and at J to 5 bases, leaving 8 bases not matched to a gene. The CDR3 nucleotides read TGTGCCAGCAGCCAGGGACAGTTGGGAACTGAAGCTTTCTTT. Translated, it gives CASSQGQLGTEAFF.

The rearrangement joins TRBV7-9 to TRBJ2-3; D unclear. In germline, CDR1 is SEHNR, CDR2 FQNEAQ (reference sequence). V dropped 5 bases and J dropped 5 bases, with 14 bases sitting between them. The CDR3 spans 14 residues. Here the CDR3 reads CASSPLWIGDTQYF. For the CDR3, the DNA is TGTGCCAGCAGCCCCTTGTGGATTGGAGATACGCAGTATTTT.

The chain recombines TRBV6-1 with TRBJ1-3; D is unresolved. Germline CDR1 MNHNS, CDR2 SASEGT. The ends were cut back, 7 bases at V and 8 bases at J, with 12 bases in the middle. The CDR3 consists of 12 residues. Here the CDR3 DNA reads TGTGCCAGCACCCTCCCGGGGTACACCATATATTTT. Amino acids: CASTLPGYTIYF.

V gene TRBV7-9 combines with J gene TRBJ2-1; possibly TRBD1 or TRBD2 for D (5 bases each). The CDR3 has 19 amino acids. Germline V gene sequence: CDR1 SEHNR, CDR2 FQNEAQ (reference sequence). Trimming stripped 2 bases from V and 8 bases from J, with 28 bases between. Here the CDR3 reads CASSLMLGGQGFRFDEQFF. In nucleotides, the CDR3 is TGTGCCAGCAGCTTAATGTTGGGCGGGCAGGGCTTTCGGTTCGATGAGCAGTTCTTC.

The table lists this clonotype with a few counts. CDR3 loop: CASSLGGGANVLTF. Here the CDR3 DNA reads TGTGCCAGCAGCTTAGGGGGTGGGGCCAACGTCCTGACTTTC. V is TRBV7-2 and J is TRBJ2-6; unclear D gene. The CDR3 has 14 residues. Germline CDR1 and CDR2: SGHTA and FQGNSA. V gave up 1 base and J gave up 3 bases, with 4 bases separating them.

For the CDR3, the DNA is TGTGCCAGCAGCCCCCGACTGGTCACAGATACGCAGTATTTT. Its protein is CASSPRLVTDTQYF. The chain has TRBV7-2 and TRBJ2-3; D unclear. V was pared by 5 bases and J by 2 bases, with 11 bases between. The V gene's germline CDR1 is SGHTA and CDR2 FQGNSA. The CDR3 spans 14 residues.

This rearrangement joins TRBV7-9 to TRBJ1-3; TRBD1 agrees at 7 bases. The ends lost 4 bases at V and 1 base at J; junction bases unmatched: 7. Per germline, CDR1 SEHNR and CDR2 FQNEAQ (reference sequence). The CDR3 has 16 residues. The chain's CDR3 is CASSYGTARSGNTIYF. The DNA for the CDR3 is TGTGCCAGCAGCTACGGGACAGCCCGTTCTGGAAACACCATATATTTT.

This clonotype occurred many times. V usage is TRBV18 and J usage is TRBJ2-1, with 9 bases fitting TRBD1. Germline V gene lookup returns CDR1 KGHSH and CDR2 LQKENI. With 6 bases clipped from V and 3 bases from J, the junction kept 3 bases outside the gene matches. The CDR3 consists of 14 residues. The CDR3 bases are TGTGCCAGCTCGCGGGACAGGGTCTACAATGAGCAGTTCTTC. Protein sequence: CASSRDRVYNEQFF.

This clonotype was observed a handful of times. The chain has TRBV5-1 and TRBJ2-3; the match to TRBD2 covers 8 bases. Per the germline V gene, CDR1 is SGHRS and CDR2 is YFSETQ. CDR3 length: 16 amino acids. Unmatched junction bases numbered 12, after V lost 4 bases and J lost 5 bases. CDR3 sequence: CASSRTTSEGGDTQYF. The CDR3 DNA reads as TGCGCCAGCAGCAGAACGACTAGCGAAGGGGGAGATACGCAGTATTTT.

This clonotype was counted ten times or more. The rearrangement links TRBV7-2 to TRBJ2-2; 10 positions match TRBD2. Germline V lookup: CDR1 SGHTA, CDR2 FQGNSA. The length of the CDR3 is 16 residues. V shed 6 bases, J shed 7 bases, and the junction held 11 bases outside the gene matches. The CDR3 loop reads CASRDRAGGLFGELFF. The CDR3 bases are TGTGCCAGCAGGGACAGAGCGGGGGGGCTGTTCGGGGAGCTGTTTTTT.

This clonotype was seen repeatedly, ten times or more. The chain joins TRBV5-1 to TRBJ2-7, with D perhaps matching TRBD2 (6 bases). The CDR3 spans 15 residues. Germline V gene sequence: CDR1 SGHRS, CDR2 YFSETQ. The V gene lost 4 bases and the J gene lost 0 bases, with 14 bases spanning the gap. Here the CDR3 reads CASSESGTRSYEQYF. The CDR3 region has the DNA TGCGCCAGCAGCGAATCCGGGACTCGCTCCTACGAGCAGTACTTC. The whole variable domain, filled in from reference TRBV5-1 and TRBJ2-7, reads KAGVTQTPRYLIKTRGQQVTLSCSPISGHRSVSWYQQTPGQGLQFLFEYFSETQRNKGNFPGRFSGRQFSNSRSEMNVSTLELGDSALYLCASSESGTRSYEQYFGPGTRLTVT.